This section outlines one T cell receptor beta chain sequence together with its context. The data derive from a study of blood T cell repertoires in COVID-19. Study-level information: COVID-19 samples collected from the United States, Italy and Spain covered acute and convalescent phases.

Original processing methods: Reference gene primers were amplified, and this amplification served to estimate nucleated cell counts. Clones were sequenced by immunoSEQ multiplex PCR, and TCRdb holds only the in-frame ones, with some missing. That table gives V, J and clone size, and the DNA gave D and trimming. Seen here are roughly 85,000 clones, 60% to 80% observed once, and the top ten hold just under 10%. Sequencing was carried out using peripheral blood. This sequence originates from a human donor in a cohort sampled during active COVID-19.

CDR3 nucleotides: TGTGCCAGCAGCGCAGCAGCAGGGGGCAGGACTGAAGCTTTCTTT. This gives the protein CASSAAAGGRTEAFF. The J gene is TRBJ1-1, the V gene TRBV9, with TRBD1 matching over 8 bases. Germline values: CDR1 SGDLS, CDR2 YYNGEE. This CDR3 is 15 amino acids long. Trimming took 3 bases from V and 5 from J; bases not matched to a gene: 9.